This paragraph covers one TCR beta chain sequence. What it binds is unknown. This entry belongs to a study of PD-1 blockade in classical Hodgkin lymphoma. As for the study in general: Each patient was given nivolumab 3 mg/kg through a vein every 2 weeks. Notes on the study in general: When set against healthy donors, newly diagnosed patients were reported to show lower baseline TCR diversity. The study found complete responders had baseline diversity similar to newly diagnosed patients. A significant rise in TCR diversity was seen by C4D1 for CD4+ cells but not for CD8+ cells.

Repertoires were generated with immunoSEQ multiplex PCR, while TCRdb's copy carries only in-frame clones and drops some. The sample holds some 150,000 clones, approximately 81% seen once. V lost 6 bases to trimming and J lost 7 bases, with 9 bases between them. Per germline, CDR1 MNHNY and CDR2 SVGAGI (reference sequence). The CDR3 sequence is 11 residues long. There was relapse after autologous stem cell transplantation in every patient, and there was variation in brentuximab vedotin exposure. This TCR was sampled from a human donor with classical Hodgkin lymphoma. The sample in question was peripheral blood mononuclear cells (PBMCs), obtained before the second cycle of nivolumab. The J gene is TRBJ1-2, the V gene TRBV6-6; D unclear. The CDR3 DNA reads TGTGCCAGCAGAGGAGGTGGTGGCTACACCTTC. It codes for CASRGGGGYTF.